This TCR beta chain was captured by sequencing in a study of T cells after yellow fever vaccination. Study summary: Libraries from low-cell-number fractions were prepared with the SMART-Seq v4 Ultra Low Input RNA kit. General study findings and limits: Most clones from primary vaccination were detected again post-booster (around 96% CD4, 88% CD8).

V was cut by 6 bases and J by 11 bases, with 13 bases left in between. There are 11 residues in the CDR3. Per germline, CDR1 LNHDA and CDR2 SQIVND (reference sequence). It was through 5'RACE template switching that TCR cDNA was made, with a universal primer site and UMIs added. MiXCR was run by TCRdb on the 5' RACE reads, yielding one entry per CDR3 protein. The sample includes more than 120,000 distinct CDR3 sequences, approximately 7.7% of them seen just once. This clonotype was seen repeatedly, ten times or more. Its antigen is currently unknown. The origin of this receptor is a man aged 25 to 45 who received the YFV17D yellow fever vaccine. J is TRBJ1-1 and V is TRBV19, with D unclear. This sample comprised CD4+ T cells sorted from PBMCs, obtained 5 days after the yellow fever booster vaccination. The CDR3 coding sequence is TGTGCCAGTAGAGCGGACCAGGCGGCTTTCTTT. Translation gives CASRADQAAFF.